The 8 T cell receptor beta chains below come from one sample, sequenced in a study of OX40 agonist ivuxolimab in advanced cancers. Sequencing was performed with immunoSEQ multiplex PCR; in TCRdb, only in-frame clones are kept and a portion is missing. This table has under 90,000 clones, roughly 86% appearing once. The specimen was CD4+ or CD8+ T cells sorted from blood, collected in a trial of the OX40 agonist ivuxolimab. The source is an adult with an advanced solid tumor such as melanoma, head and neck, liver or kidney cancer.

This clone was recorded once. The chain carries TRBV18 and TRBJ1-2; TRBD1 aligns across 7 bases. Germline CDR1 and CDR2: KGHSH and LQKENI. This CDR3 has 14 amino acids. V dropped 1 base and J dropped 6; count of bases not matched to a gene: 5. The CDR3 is CASSPRDSTDGYTF. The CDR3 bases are TGTGCCAGCTCACCACGGGACAGCACTGATGGCTACACCTTC.

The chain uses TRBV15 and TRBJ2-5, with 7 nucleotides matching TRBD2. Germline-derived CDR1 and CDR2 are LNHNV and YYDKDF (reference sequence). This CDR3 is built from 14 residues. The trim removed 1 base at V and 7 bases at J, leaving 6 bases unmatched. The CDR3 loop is CATSRGEPGGTQYF. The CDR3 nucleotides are TGTGCCACCAGCAGAGGCGAGCCGGGGGGGACCCAGTACTTC. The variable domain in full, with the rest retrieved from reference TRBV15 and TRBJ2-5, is DAMVIQNPRYQVTQFGKPVTLSCSQTLNHNVMYWYQQKSSQAPKLLFHYYDKDFNNEADTPDNFQSRRPNTSFCFLDIRSPGLGDTAMYLCATSRGEPGGTQYFGPGTRLLVL.

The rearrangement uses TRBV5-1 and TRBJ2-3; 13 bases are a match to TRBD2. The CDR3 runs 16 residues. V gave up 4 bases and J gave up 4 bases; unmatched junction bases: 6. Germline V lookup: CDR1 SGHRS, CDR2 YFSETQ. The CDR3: CASSTGTSGNADTQYF. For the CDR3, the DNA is TGCGCCAGCAGCACCGGGACTAGCGGGAATGCAGATACGCAGTATTTT.

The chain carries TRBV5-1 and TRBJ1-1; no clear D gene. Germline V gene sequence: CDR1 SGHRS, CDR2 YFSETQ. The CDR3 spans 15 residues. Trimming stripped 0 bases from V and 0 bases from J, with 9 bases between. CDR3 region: CASSLAGILNTEAFF. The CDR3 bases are TGCGCCAGCAGCTTGGCCGGGATATTGAACACTGAAGCTTTCTTT. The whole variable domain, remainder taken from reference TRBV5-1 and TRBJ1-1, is KAGVTQTPRYLIKTRGQQVTLSCSPISGHRSVSWYQQTPGQGLQFLFEYFSETQRNKGNFPGRFSGRQFSNSRSEMNVSTLELGDSALYLCASSLAGILNTEAFFGQGTRLTVV.

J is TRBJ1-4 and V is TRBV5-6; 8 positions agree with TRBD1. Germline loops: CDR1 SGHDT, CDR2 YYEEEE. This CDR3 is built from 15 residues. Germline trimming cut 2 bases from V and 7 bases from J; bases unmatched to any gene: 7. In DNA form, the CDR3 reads TGTGCCAGCAGCTTTATGGGGACAGGTCGTGAAAAACTGTTTTTT. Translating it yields CASSFMGTGREKLFF.

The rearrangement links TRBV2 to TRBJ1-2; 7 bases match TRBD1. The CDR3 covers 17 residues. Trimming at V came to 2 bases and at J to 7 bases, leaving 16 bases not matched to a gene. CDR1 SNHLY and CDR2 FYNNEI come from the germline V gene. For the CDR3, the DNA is TGTGCCAGCAGTGAATCCTGGGTTGGACAGGAATCCGTTGGCTACACCTTC. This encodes CASSESWVGQESVGYTF.

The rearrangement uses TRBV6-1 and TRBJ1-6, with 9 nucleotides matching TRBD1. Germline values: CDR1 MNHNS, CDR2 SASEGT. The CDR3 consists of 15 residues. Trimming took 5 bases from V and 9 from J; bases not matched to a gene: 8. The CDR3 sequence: CASSSGQGQGSPLHF. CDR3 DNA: TGTGCCAGCAGTTCAGGACAGGGACAGGGTTCACCCCTCCACTTT.

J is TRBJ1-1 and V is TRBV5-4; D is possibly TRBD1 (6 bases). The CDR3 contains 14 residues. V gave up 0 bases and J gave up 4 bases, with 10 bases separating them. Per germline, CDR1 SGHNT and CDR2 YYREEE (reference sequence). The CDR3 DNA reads TGTGCCAGCAGCTTGGAGGCAGGGGTCACTGAAGCTTTCTTT. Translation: CASSLEAGVTEAFF. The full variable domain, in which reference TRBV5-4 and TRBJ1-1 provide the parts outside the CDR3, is ETGVTQSPTHLIKTRGQQVTLRCSSQSGHNTVSWYQQALGQGPQFIFQYYREEENGRGNFPPRFSGLQFPNYSSELNVNALELDDSALYLCASSLEAGVTEAFFGQGTRLTVV.